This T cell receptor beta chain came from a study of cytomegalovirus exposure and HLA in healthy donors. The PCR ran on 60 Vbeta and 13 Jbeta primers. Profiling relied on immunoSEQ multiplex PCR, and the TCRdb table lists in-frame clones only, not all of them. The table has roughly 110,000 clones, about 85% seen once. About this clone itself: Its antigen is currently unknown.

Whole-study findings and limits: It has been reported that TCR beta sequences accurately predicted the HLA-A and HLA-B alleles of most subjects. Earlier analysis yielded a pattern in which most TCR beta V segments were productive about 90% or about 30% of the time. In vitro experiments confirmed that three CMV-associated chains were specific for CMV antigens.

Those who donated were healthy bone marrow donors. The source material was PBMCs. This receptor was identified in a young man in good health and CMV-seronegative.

CDR3 DNA: TGTGCCAGCAGCCCGGGTCCCGGTGGCGAGCAGTACTTC. This gives the protein CASSPGPGGEQYF. The chain joins TRBV9 to TRBJ2-7; unclear D gene. Germline V gives CDR1 SGDLS, CDR2 YYNGEE. V dropped 4 bases and J dropped 6 bases, with 14 bases sitting between them. The CDR3 extends over 13 amino acids.